This TCR beta chain was captured in a study of blood T cell repertoires in COVID-19. Study-level information: Spain, Italy and the United States supplied samples that represented acute and convalescent COVID-19. PBMCs, B-cell-depleted T cells, or T cells were the source of the cDNA or gDNA that made up the material.

Using immunoSEQ multiplex PCR, the repertoire was profiled, and TCRdb retains in-frame clones only, with some absent. The data contain some 180,000 clones, roughly 79% of them singletons. Patients from Seattle were sampled longitudinally, starting during active infection. CDR3 length: 13 residues. V gave up 3 bases and J gave up 4 bases, with 9 bases separating them. Germline V gives CDR1 LNHDA, CDR2 SQIVND (reference sequence). The genes are TRBV19 and TRBJ1-1; TRBD1 might be the D (6 bases). Sequencing input: peripheral blood. The TCR originated in a woman aged 40 to 50 with COVID-19, enrolled during active disease. The CDR3 here is CASSMMGATEAFF. The CDR3 bases are TGTGCCAGTAGTATGATGGGGGCCACTGAAGCTTTCTTT.